Listed below are T cell receptor beta chains from one sample, sequenced in a study of shared T cell receptors in the human thymus. Repertoires were generated with immunoSEQ multiplex PCR, while TCRdb's copy carries only in-frame clones and drops some. The data contain approximately 760,000 clones, over 75% of them singletons. A further study also used this sample, focusing on human thymus T cells.

Material: thymocytes. All receptors derive from a girl younger than two with a congenital heart defect. CDR3s include the opening cysteine and the closing phenylalanine or tryptophan. Each record gives: V gene, clone size, D gene, J gene, CDR3 protein, CDR3 DNA. The D gene is left open where the match is weak. The size of a clone is reported for some rows only, either as once, few or many, or as a class for expanded clones.

v_call: TRBV28
clone_size: .
d_call: .
j_call: TRBJ1-5
cdr3_aa: CASSYPQDGSNQPQHF
cdr3_nt: TGTGCCAGCAGTTACCCCCAGGATGGAAGCAATCAGCCCCAGCATTTT

v_call: TRBV5-1
clone_size: .
d_call: .
j_call: TRBJ2-2
cdr3_aa: CASSFNSYTGELFF
cdr3_nt: TGCGCCAGCAGCTTTAATAGCTACACCGGGGAGCTGTTTTTT

v_call: TRBV19
clone_size: .
d_call: TRBD1
j_call: TRBJ1-2
cdr3_aa: CASDRVGYTF
cdr3_nt: TGTGCCAGTGACAGGGTTGGCTACACCTTC

v_call: TRBV4-2
clone_size: .
d_call: TRBD1
j_call: TRBJ2-2
cdr3_aa: CASSHDRGSTGELFF
cdr3_nt: TGTGCCAGCAGCCACGACAGGGGGAGCACCGGGGAGCTGTTTTTT

v_call: TRBV13
clone_size: .
d_call: .
j_call: TRBJ1-3
cdr3_aa: CASSVRRVSGNTIYF
cdr3_nt: TGTGCCAGCAGCGTCAGACGGGTTTCTGGAAACACCATATATTTT

v_call: TRBV14
clone_size: few
d_call: .
j_call: TRBJ2-7
cdr3_aa: CASSQDRAADDSSYEQYF
cdr3_nt: TGTGCCAGCAGCCAAGATCGTGCGGCGGATGACAGCTCCTACGAGCAGTACTTC

v_call: TRBV4-1
clone_size: .
d_call: TRBD1
j_call: TRBJ1-2
cdr3_aa: CASSHPGQGVYYGYTF
cdr3_nt: TGCGCCAGCAGCCACCCCGGACAGGGGGTCTACTATGGCTACACCTTC

v_call: TRBV5-1
clone_size: few
d_call: TRBD1
j_call: TRBJ1-1
cdr3_aa: CASSCLGQGVVTEAFF
cdr3_nt: TGCGCCAGCAGCTGTCTGGGACAGGGGGTCGTCACTGAAGCTTTCTTT

v_call: TRBV15
clone_size: .
d_call: .
j_call: TRBJ2-5
cdr3_aa: CATSRHSREIGRSGETQYF
cdr3_nt: TGTGCCACCAGCAGGCATTCTCGGGAAATCGGCCGAAGTGGGGAGACCCAGTACTTC

v_call: TRBV9
clone_size: .
d_call: .
j_call: TRBJ2-2
cdr3_aa: CASSPWEGEATGELFF
cdr3_nt: TGTGCCAGCAGCCCCTGGGAGGGGGAGGCTACCGGGGAGCTGTTTTTT

v_call: TRBV6-6
clone_size: .
d_call: TRBD1
j_call: TRBJ2-6
cdr3_aa: CASSSGGRWGANVLTF
cdr3_nt: TGTGCCAGCAGCTCAGGGGGCAGGTGGGGGGCCAACGTCCTGACTTTC

v_call: TRBV25-1
clone_size: .
d_call: TRBD1
j_call: TRBJ2-7
cdr3_aa: CASSGQGISYEQYF
cdr3_nt: TGTGCCAGCAGTGGACAGGGGATATCCTACGAGCAGTACTTC

v_call: TRBV6-1
clone_size: .
d_call: TRBD1
j_call: TRBJ1-4
cdr3_aa: CASSEGWGAGGKLFF
cdr3_nt: TGTGCCAGCAGTGAAGGGTGGGGGGCAGGGGGAAAACTGTTTTTT

v_call: TRBV10-3
clone_size: .
d_call: .
j_call: TRBJ1-2
cdr3_aa: CAISEPLTGAGYTF
cdr3_nt: TGTGCCATCAGTGAGCCCCTGACAGGTGCTGGCTACACCTTC

v_call: TRBV2
clone_size: .
d_call: .
j_call: TRBJ1-5
cdr3_aa: CASSKGLGSSEQPQHF
cdr3_nt: TGTGCCAGCAGTAAAGGGCTCGGGTCCTCAGAGCAGCCCCAGCATTTT

v_call: TRBV4-3
clone_size: once
d_call: TRBD2
j_call: TRBJ2-1
cdr3_aa: CASSQGLGYNEQFF
cdr3_nt: TGCGCCAGCAGCCAGGGACTAGGCTACAATGAGCAGTTCTTC

v_call: TRBV14
clone_size: .
d_call: .
j_call: TRBJ2-7
cdr3_aa: CASSPYSRSYEQYF
cdr3_nt: TGTGCCAGCAGCCCTTACAGTAGATCCTACGAGCAGTACTTC

v_call: TRBV14
clone_size: once
d_call: .
j_call: TRBJ2-7
cdr3_aa: CASSQETQGKAF
cdr3_nt: TGTGCCAGCAGCCAAGAGACCCAGGGGAAGGCCTTC

v_call: TRBV4-1
clone_size: .
d_call: TRBD1
j_call: TRBJ1-1
cdr3_aa: CASSRGEDRGPRAFF
cdr3_nt: TGCGCCAGCAGCCGAGGAGAGGACAGGGGGCCTCGGGCTTTCTTT

v_call: TRBV29-1
clone_size: .
d_call: TRBD2
j_call: TRBJ2-2
cdr3_aa: CSVEASGGRRDSGELFF
cdr3_nt: TGCAGCGTTGAGGCTAGCGGGGGCAGAAGGGATAGCGGGGAGCTGTTTTTT

v_call: TRBV28
clone_size: .
d_call: .
j_call: TRBJ1-2
cdr3_aa: CASSFGDWERTYGYTF
cdr3_nt: TGTGCCAGCAGTTTTGGAGATTGGGAGCGGACTTATGGCTACACCTTC

v_call: TRBV6-1
clone_size: .
d_call: .
j_call: TRBJ1-2
cdr3_aa: CASRRKGEADYGYTF
cdr3_nt: TGTGCCAGCAGGCGTAAAGGGGAGGCTGACTATGGCTACACCTTC

v_call: TRBV7-9
clone_size: .
d_call: .
j_call: TRBJ1-1
cdr3_aa: CASSSTGHLNTEAFF
cdr3_nt: TGTGCCAGCAGCTCTACGGGACACTTGAACACTGAAGCTTTCTTT

v_call: TRBV9
clone_size: .
d_call: .
j_call: TRBJ1-1
cdr3_aa: CASSPRPRGIEAFF
cdr3_nt: TGTGCCAGCAGCCCCCGGCCCAGGGGTATTGAAGCTTTCTTT

v_call: TRBV4-2
clone_size: .
d_call: TRBD2
j_call: TRBJ2-5
cdr3_aa: CASSQDRGEETQYF
cdr3_nt: TGTGCCAGCAGCCAAGATCGGGGGGAAGAGACCCAGTACTTC

v_call: TRBV5-1
clone_size: .
d_call: TRBD1
j_call: TRBJ2-5
cdr3_aa: CASSPGQGQETQYF
cdr3_nt: TGCGCCAGCAGCCCGGGACAGGGGCAAGAGACCCAGTACTTC

v_call: TRBV28
clone_size: .
d_call: .
j_call: TRBJ1-2
cdr3_aa: CASSPAGRYGYTF
cdr3_nt: TGTGCCAGCAGTCCAGCAGGGAGGTATGGCTACACCTTC

v_call: TRBV15
clone_size: .
d_call: .
j_call: TRBJ2-3
cdr3_aa: CATSRGGESADTQYF
cdr3_nt: TGTGCCACCAGCAGAGGGGGGGAAAGCGCAGATACGCAGTATTTT

v_call: TRBV7-9
clone_size: .
d_call: .
j_call: TRBJ1-2
cdr3_aa: CASTLVADGYTF
cdr3_nt: TGTGCCAGCACACTAGTGGCGGATGGCTACACCTTC

v_call: TRBV5-6
clone_size: once
d_call: .
j_call: TRBJ1-2
cdr3_aa: CASSLEPGGRYGYTF
cdr3_nt: TGTGCCAGCAGCTTGGAGCCCGGGGGACGCTATGGCTACACCTTC

v_call: TRBV28
clone_size: .
d_call: .
j_call: TRBJ1-3
cdr3_aa: CASSLRGMRSNTIYF
cdr3_nt: TGTGCCAGCAGTTTAAGGGGGATGCGTTCAAACACCATATATTTT

v_call: TRBV14
clone_size: .
d_call: .
j_call: TRBJ2-1
cdr3_aa: CASSQGLTGSYNEQFF
cdr3_nt: TGTGCCAGCAGCCAAGGTCTTACAGGGTCCTACAATGAGCAGTTCTTC

v_call: TRBV6-4
clone_size: .
d_call: .
j_call: TRBJ2-7
cdr3_aa: CASHWGKTIYEQYF
cdr3_nt: TGTGCCAGTCACTGGGGCAAGACGATCTACGAGCAGTACTTC

v_call: TRBV19
clone_size: .
d_call: TRBD2
j_call: TRBJ2-1
cdr3_aa: CASSIYCGGAYEQFF
cdr3_nt: TGTGCCAGTAGTATATATTGCGGGGGGGCTTATGAGCAGTTCTTC

v_call: TRBV7-9
clone_size: .
d_call: .
j_call: TRBJ1-1
cdr3_aa: CASSPRANTEAFF
cdr3_nt: TGTGCCAGCAGCCCCAGGGCGAACACTGAAGCTTTCTTT

v_call: TRBV9
clone_size: .
d_call: TRBD1
j_call: TRBJ1-2
cdr3_aa: CASSVGTGGTSPYGYTF
cdr3_nt: TGTGCCAGCAGCGTCGGGACAGGGGGGACAAGCCCCTATGGCTACACCTTC

v_call: TRBV9
clone_size: .
d_call: TRBD1
j_call: TRBJ1-2
cdr3_aa: CVSSVCAGGACSGDGYTF
cdr3_nt: TGTGTCAGCAGCGTTTGCGCAGGGGGCGCGTGTTCTGGAGACGGCTACACCTTC

v_call: TRBV5-4
clone_size: .
d_call: .
j_call: TRBJ2-5
cdr3_aa: CASSFPTSKETQYF
cdr3_nt: TGTGCCAGCAGCTTCCCGACTAGTAAAGAGACCCAGTACTTC

v_call: TRBV21-1
clone_size: .
d_call: .
j_call: TRBJ1-2
cdr3_aa: CASSEPRAGSHGYTF
cdr3_nt: TGTGCCAGCAGCGAACCCCGCGCCGGGAGCCATGGCTACACCTTC

v_call: TRBV10-3
clone_size: .
d_call: TRBD1
j_call: TRBJ1-5
cdr3_aa: CAISESPVLGQGGRGQPQHF
cdr3_nt: TGTGCCATCAGTGAGTCGCCAGTTTTAGGGCAGGGGGGTCGAGGACAGCCCCAGCATTTT

v_call: TRBV13
clone_size: once
d_call: .
j_call: TRBJ1-2
cdr3_aa: CASSPGTHGYTF
cdr3_nt: TGTGCCAGCAGCCCCGGGACTCATGGCTACACCTTC

v_call: TRBV28
clone_size: .
d_call: .
j_call: TRBJ1-3
cdr3_aa: CASSLTEAGNTIYF
cdr3_nt: TGTGCCAGCAGTTTGACAGAAGCTGGAAACACCATATATTTT

v_call: TRBV27
clone_size: .
d_call: .
j_call: TRBJ1-6
cdr3_aa: CASSSDDRPERSSVHSPLHF
cdr3_nt: TGTGCCAGCAGTTCTGATGACAGGCCGGAAAGAAGTTCGGTCCATTCACCCCTCCACTTT

v_call: TRBV28
clone_size: .
d_call: .
j_call: TRBJ1-1
cdr3_aa: CASSANLGIGGGLNTEAFF
cdr3_nt: TGTGCCAGCAGCGCCAACCTCGGGATAGGTGGAGGATTGAACACTGAAGCTTTCTTT

v_call: TRBV4-1
clone_size: .
d_call: .
j_call: TRBJ1-1
cdr3_aa: CASSQDFWLRDVAVGEAFF
cdr3_nt: TGCGCCAGCAGCCAAGATTTTTGGCTCAGGGATGTCGCAGTGGGTGAAGCTTTCTTT

v_call: TRBV9
clone_size: once
d_call: TRBD2
j_call: TRBJ2-5
cdr3_aa: CASELAGEETQYF
cdr3_nt: TGTGCCAGTGAGTTAGCGGGGGAAGAGACCCAGTACTTC

v_call: TRBV13
clone_size: .
d_call: TRBD1
j_call: TRBJ1-1
cdr3_aa: CASSSKVEDRGRLNTEAFF
cdr3_nt: TGTGCCAGCAGCTCAAAAGTGGAGGACAGGGGGCGGCTGAACACTGAAGCTTTCTTT

v_call: TRBV13
clone_size: .
d_call: .
j_call: TRBJ1-2
cdr3_aa: CASSFMRDGYTF
cdr3_nt: TGTGCCAGCAGCTTTATGAGGGATGGCTACACCTTC

v_call: TRBV28
clone_size: .
d_call: .
j_call: TRBJ1-5
cdr3_aa: CASSLKLCTSNQPYSNQPQHF
cdr3_nt: TGTGCCAGCAGTTTAAAACTATGTACCTCAAACCAGCCATATAGCAATCAGCCCCAGCATTTT

v_call: TRBV7-4
clone_size: .
d_call: .
j_call: TRBJ1-2
cdr3_aa: CASRQPGAKAFNYGYTF
cdr3_nt: TGTGCCAGCAGACAGCCTGGGGCCAAAGCGTTTAACTATGGCTACACCTTC

v_call: TRBV18
clone_size: .
d_call: .
j_call: TRBJ1-3
cdr3_aa: CASSPPPQGLGNTIYF
cdr3_nt: TGTGCCAGCTCACCACCGCCGCAGGGGTTAGGAAACACCATATATTTT

v_call: TRBV30
clone_size: .
d_call: TRBD1
j_call: TRBJ1-1
cdr3_aa: CAWSCRYGQGPNTEAFF
cdr3_nt: TGTGCCTGGAGTTGCCGATACGGACAGGGCCCGAACACTGAAGCTTTCTTT

v_call: TRBV21-1
clone_size: .
d_call: .
j_call: TRBJ1-2
cdr3_aa: CASTRDIQYYGYTF
cdr3_nt: TGTGCCAGCACCCGGGACATCCAATACTATGGCTACACCTTC

v_call: TRBV2
clone_size: .
d_call: .
j_call: TRBJ1-2
cdr3_aa: CASREVGYTF
cdr3_nt: TGTGCCAGCAGGGAGGTTGGCTACACCTTC

v_call: TRBV2
clone_size: .
d_call: TRBD1
j_call: TRBJ2-3
cdr3_aa: CASNSTGTGKPTDTQYF
cdr3_nt: TGTGCCAGCAACTCCACCGGGACAGGGAAGCCCACAGATACGCAGTATTTT

v_call: TRBV9
clone_size: .
d_call: TRBD1
j_call: TRBJ1-4
cdr3_aa: CASSFQTGVGEKLFF
cdr3_nt: TGTGCCAGCAGCTTCCAGACAGGGGTCGGGGAAAAACTGTTTTTT

v_call: TRBV27
clone_size: .
d_call: .
j_call: TRBJ2-7
cdr3_aa: CASSGSGLSLPYGYEQYF
cdr3_nt: TGTGCCAGCAGCGGAAGCGGACTCTCCCTTCCTTATGGTTACGAGCAGTACTTC

v_call: TRBV7-2
clone_size: .
d_call: TRBD2
j_call: TRBJ2-5
cdr3_aa: CASRSGGPKETQYF
cdr3_nt: TGTGCCAGCAGGAGCGGGGGCCCTAAAGAGACCCAGTACTTC

v_call: TRBV19
clone_size: .
d_call: .
j_call: TRBJ2-3
cdr3_aa: CASSNGQPSTDTQYF
cdr3_nt: TGTGCCAGTAGTAATGGGCAACCTAGCACAGATACGCAGTATTTT